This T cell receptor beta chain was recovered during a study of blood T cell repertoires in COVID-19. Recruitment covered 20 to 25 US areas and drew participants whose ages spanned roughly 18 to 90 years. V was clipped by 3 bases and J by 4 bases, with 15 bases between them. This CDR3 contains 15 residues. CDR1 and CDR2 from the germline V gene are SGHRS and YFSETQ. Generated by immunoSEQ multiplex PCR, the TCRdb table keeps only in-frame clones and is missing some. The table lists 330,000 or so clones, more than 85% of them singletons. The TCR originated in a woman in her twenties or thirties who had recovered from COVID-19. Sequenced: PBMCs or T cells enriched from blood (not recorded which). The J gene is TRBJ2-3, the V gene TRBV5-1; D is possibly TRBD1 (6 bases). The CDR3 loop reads CASSYQGSWADTQYF. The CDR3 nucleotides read TGCGCCAGCAGCTACCAGGGGTCATGGGCAGATACGCAGTATTTT.